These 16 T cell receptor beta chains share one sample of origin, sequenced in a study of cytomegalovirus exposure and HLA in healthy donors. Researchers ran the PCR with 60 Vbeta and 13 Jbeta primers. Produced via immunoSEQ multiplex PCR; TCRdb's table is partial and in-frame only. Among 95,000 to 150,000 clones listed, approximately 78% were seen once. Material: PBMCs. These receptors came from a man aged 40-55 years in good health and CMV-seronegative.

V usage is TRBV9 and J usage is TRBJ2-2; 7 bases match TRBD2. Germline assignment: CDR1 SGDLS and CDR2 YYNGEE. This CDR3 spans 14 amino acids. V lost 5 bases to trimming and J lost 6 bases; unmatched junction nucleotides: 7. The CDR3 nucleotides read TGTGCCAGCAGGCGTGTTGGGGGGGCCGGGGAGCTGTTTTTT. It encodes CASRRVGGAGELFF.

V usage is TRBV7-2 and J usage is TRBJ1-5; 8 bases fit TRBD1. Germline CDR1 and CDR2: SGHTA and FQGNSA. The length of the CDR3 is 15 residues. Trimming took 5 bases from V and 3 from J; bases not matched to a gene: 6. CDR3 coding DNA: TGTGCCAGCAGCCAAGACAGGGGCGTCAATCAGCCCCAGCATTTT. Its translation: CASSQDRGVNQPQHF. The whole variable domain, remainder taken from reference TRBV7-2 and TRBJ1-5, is GAGVSQSPSNKVTEKGKDVELRCDPISGHTALYWYRQSLGQGLEFLIYFQGNSAPDKSGLPSDRFSAERTGGSVSTLTIQRTQQEDSAVYLCASSQDRGVNQPQHFGDGTRLSIL.

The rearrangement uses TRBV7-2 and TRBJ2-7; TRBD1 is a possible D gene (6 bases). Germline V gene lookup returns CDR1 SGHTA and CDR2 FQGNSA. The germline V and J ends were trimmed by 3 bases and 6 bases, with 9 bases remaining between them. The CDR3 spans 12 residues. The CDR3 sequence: CASSFDRREQYF. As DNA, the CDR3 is TGTGCCAGCAGCTTCGACAGGCGCGAGCAGTACTTC.

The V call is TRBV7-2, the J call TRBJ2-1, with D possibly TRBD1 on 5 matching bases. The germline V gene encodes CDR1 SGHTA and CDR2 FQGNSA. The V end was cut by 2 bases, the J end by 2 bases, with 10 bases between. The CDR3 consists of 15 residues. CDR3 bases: TGTGCCAGCAGCTTATTAGGGGCCCCCTACAATGAGCAGTTCTTC. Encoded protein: CASSLLGAPYNEQFF.

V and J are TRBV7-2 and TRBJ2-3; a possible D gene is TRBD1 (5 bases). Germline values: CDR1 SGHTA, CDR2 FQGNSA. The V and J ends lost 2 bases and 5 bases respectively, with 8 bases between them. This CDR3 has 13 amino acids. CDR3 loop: CASSLNQGDTQYF. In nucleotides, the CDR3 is TGTGCCAGCAGCTTAAACCAGGGAGATACGCAGTATTTT.

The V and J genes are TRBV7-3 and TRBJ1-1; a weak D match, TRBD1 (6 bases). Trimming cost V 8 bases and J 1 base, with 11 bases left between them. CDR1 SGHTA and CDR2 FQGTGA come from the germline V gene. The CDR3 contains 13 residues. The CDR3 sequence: CASGGAGNTEAFF. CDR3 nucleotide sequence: TGTGCCAGCGGGGGGGCCGGGAACACTGAAGCTTTCTTT.

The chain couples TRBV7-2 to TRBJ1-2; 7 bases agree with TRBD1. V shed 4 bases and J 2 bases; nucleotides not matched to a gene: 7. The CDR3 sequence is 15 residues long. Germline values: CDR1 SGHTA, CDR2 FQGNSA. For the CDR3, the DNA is TGTGCCAGCAGCTCCCAACAGGGGACGAACTATGGCTACACCTTC. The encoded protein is CASSSQQGTNYGYTF.

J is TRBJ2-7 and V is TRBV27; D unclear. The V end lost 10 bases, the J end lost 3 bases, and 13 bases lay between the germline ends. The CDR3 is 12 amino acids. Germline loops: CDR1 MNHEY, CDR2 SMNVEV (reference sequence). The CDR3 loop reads CATGKENYEQYF. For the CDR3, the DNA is TGTGCCACCGGCAAGGAGAACTACGAGCAGTACTTC.

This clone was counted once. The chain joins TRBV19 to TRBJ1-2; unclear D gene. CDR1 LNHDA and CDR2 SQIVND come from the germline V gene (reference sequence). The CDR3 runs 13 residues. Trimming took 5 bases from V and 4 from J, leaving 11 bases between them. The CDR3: CASSDTSFYGYTF. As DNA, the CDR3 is TGTGCCAGTAGTGATACTTCTTTCTATGGCTACACCTTC. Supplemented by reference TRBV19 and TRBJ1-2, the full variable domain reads DGGITQSPKYLFRKEGQNVTLSCEQNLNHDAMYWYRQDPGQGLRLIYYSQIVNDFQKGDIAEGYSVSREKKESFPLTVTSAQKNPTAFYLCASSDTSFYGYTFGSGTRLTVV.

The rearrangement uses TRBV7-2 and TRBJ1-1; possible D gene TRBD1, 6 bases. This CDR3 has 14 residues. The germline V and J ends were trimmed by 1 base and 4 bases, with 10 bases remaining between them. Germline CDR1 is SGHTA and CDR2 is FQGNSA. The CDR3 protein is CASSLVSRGTEAFF. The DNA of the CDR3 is TGTGCCAGCAGCTTAGTTTCCAGGGGCACTGAAGCTTTCTTT.

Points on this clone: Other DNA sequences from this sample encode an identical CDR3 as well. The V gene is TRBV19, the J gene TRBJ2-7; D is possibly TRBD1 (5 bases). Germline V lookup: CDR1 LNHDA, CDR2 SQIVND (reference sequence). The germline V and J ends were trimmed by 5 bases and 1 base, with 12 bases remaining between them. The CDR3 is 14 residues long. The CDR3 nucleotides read TGTGCCAGTAGTCTGGGGCAGGGATCCTACGAGCAGTACTTC. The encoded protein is CASSLGQGSYEQYF.

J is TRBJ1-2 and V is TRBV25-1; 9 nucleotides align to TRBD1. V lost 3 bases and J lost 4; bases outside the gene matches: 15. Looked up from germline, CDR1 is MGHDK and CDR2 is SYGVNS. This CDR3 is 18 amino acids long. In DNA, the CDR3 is TGTGCCAGCAGTGATGGTCGGGACAGGGTCGGGAAGGTCTATGGCTACACCTTC. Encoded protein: CASSDGRDRVGKVYGYTF.

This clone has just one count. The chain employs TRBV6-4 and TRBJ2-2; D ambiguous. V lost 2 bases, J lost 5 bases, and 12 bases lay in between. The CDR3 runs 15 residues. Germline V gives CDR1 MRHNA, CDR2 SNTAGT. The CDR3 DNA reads TGTGCCAGCAGTGACGAGGCAGCGAGTACCGGGGAGCTGTTTTTT. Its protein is CASSDEAASTGELFF.

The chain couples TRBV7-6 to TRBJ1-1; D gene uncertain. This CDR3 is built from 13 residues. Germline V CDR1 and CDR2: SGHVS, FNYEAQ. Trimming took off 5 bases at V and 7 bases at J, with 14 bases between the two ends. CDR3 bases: TGTGCCAGCAGCCCCGGCGGAGGATTTGAAGCTTTCTTT. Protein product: CASSPGGGFEAFF.

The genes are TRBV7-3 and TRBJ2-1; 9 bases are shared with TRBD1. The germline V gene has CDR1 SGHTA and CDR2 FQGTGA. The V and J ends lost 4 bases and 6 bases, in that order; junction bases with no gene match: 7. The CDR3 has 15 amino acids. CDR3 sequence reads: CASSSGTGFSNEQFF. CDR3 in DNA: TGTGCCAGCAGCTCCGGGACAGGGTTTAGCAATGAGCAGTTCTTC.

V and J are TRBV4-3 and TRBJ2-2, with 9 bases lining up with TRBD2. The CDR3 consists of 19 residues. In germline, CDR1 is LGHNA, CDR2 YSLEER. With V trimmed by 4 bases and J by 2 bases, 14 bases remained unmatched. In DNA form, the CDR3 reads TGCGCCAGCAGCCTCAAACCGGCTAGCGGGGACCTCAACACCGGGGAGCTGTTTTTT. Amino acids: CASSLKPASGDLNTGELFF.